Included here is one TCR beta chain sequence, with context. PCR was performed using 60 Vbeta and 13 Jbeta primers. Sequencing was performed with immunoSEQ multiplex PCR; in TCRdb, only in-frame clones are kept and a portion is missing. The table includes about 190,000 clones, around 79% detected once. The sample is drawn from a study of cytomegalovirus exposure and HLA in healthy donors. The donors gave bone marrow, and they were healthy. Sequenced input: PBMCs. This TCR was recovered from a woman between 18 and 30 years old in good health and CMV-seronegative.

For the CDR3, the DNA is TGCAGCGTCGGTGGGCTCTCGAACACCGGGGAGCTGTTTTTT. As protein: CSVGGLSNTGELFF. V and J are TRBV29-1 and TRBJ2-2; D uncertain. The V end was cut by 6 bases, the J end by 0 bases, with 11 bases between. The CDR3 has 14 residues. Germline V lookup: CDR1 SQVTM, CDR2 ANQGSEA.